These T cell receptor beta chains were read from a single sample in a study of T cell responses to AZD1222 COVID-19 vaccine. Using immunoSEQ multiplex PCR, the repertoire was profiled, and TCRdb retains in-frame clones only, with some absent. The sample gives over 120,000 clones, about 86% of which show up once; 5.1% is in the top ten. Sequenced here: peripheral blood, sampled 28 days after the second AZD1222 dose. All receptors derive from an adult who received the AZD1222 COVID-19 vaccine. Each CDR3 is given with its conserved first and last residue. The D gene is left open where the match is weak. Expanded clones get a size class; other rows say once, few or many, or leave the size out.

once,18,TRBD2,TRBJ2-1,TRBV5-1,CASSQGLAGGSTYNEQFF,TGCGCCAGCAGCCAGGGACTAGCGGGGGGGTCAACCTACAATGAGCAGTTCTTC
-,14,-,TRBJ2-7,TRBV2,CASRQLESSYEQYF,TGTGCCAGCAGGCAACTAGAGAGCTCCTACGAGCAGTACTTC
-,15,-,TRBJ1-1,TRBV18,CASSPRGGADTEAFF,TGTGCCAGCTCACCGAGGGGGGGGGCGGACACTGAAGCTTTCTTT
-,16,TRBD2,TRBJ2-3,TRBV4-2,CASSTPSGEITDTQYF,TGTGCCAGCAGCACCCCTAGCGGGGAGATCACAGATACGCAGTATTTT
-,15,-,TRBJ2-3,TRBV7-9,CASSLWGRGADTQYF,TGTGCCAGCAGCTTATGGGGCAGGGGTGCAGATACGCAGTATTTT
-,13,-,TRBJ2-7,TRBV19,CASSMGDVYEQYF,TGTGCCAGTAGTATGGGGGACGTCTACGAGCAGTACTTC
-,17,-,TRBJ1-3,TRBV9,CASSVGLTRGLGNTIYF,TGTGCCAGCAGCGTAGGCTTAACCAGGGGTTTAGGAAACACCATATATTTT
-,16,-,TRBJ1-1,TRBV25-1,CASSDLHTEVNTEAFF,TGTGCCAGCAGTGATCTTCACACCGAAGTGAACACTGAAGCTTTCTTT
-,15,TRBD1,TRBJ1-6,TRBV7-9,CASSTTGTGNSPLHF,TGTGCCAGCAGCACGACCGGGACAGGCAATTCACCCCTCCACTTT
-,16,-,TRBJ1-1,TRBV5-1,CASNFGLPSMNTEAFF,TGCGCCAGCAACTTTGGACTCCCTTCTATGAACACTGAAGCTTTCTTT
-,12,-,TRBJ1-2,TRBV27,CASSLSGFGYTF,TGTGCCAGCAGTTTATCTGGGTTTGGCTACACCTTC
once,16,TRBD1,TRBJ1-5,TRBV28,CASSSTTGGSNQPQHF,TGTGCCAGCAGTTCCACGACAGGGGGGAGCAATCAGCCCCAGCATTTT
-,15,-,TRBJ2-3,TRBV7-9,CASSLAWGDTDTQYF,TGTGCCAGCAGCTTAGCGTGGGGAGACACAGATACGCAGTATTTT
once,16,TRBD1,TRBJ1-5,TRBV4-1,CASSQDFGTGFQPQHF,TGCGCCAGCAGCCAAGATTTCGGGACAGGGTTTCAGCCCCAGCATTTT
-,14,TRBD1,TRBJ1-2,TRBV18,CASSSQGANYGYTF,TGTGCCAGCTCGTCACAGGGGGCGAACTATGGCTACACCTTC
-,13,-,TRBJ1-4,TRBV13,CASSHRDGDSTFF,TGTGCCAGCAGCCACCGGGACGGAGATTCTACGTTTTTT
-,14,-,TRBJ2-7,TRBV27,CASSLEYLSNEQYF,TGTGCCAGCAGTTTAGAGTACCTCTCCAACGAGCAGTACTTC
-,14,TRBD2,TRBJ2-7,TRBV5-1,CASSLAPPAYEQYF,TGCGCCAGTTCACTAGCGCCACCAGCCTACGAGCAGTACTTC
-,15,TRBD1,TRBJ2-3,TRBV7-9,CASSLVGTGTDTQYF,TGTGCCAGCAGCTTAGTCGGGACAGGCACAGATACGCAGTATTTT
-,15,-,TRBJ1-2,TRBV7-9,CASSLGGQGSDGYTF,TGTGCCAGCAGCTTAGGAGGGCAAGGGAGCGATGGCTACACCTTC
-,15,-,TRBJ1-6,TRBV7-9,CASSFRSPGDSPLHF,TGTGCCAGCAGCTTTCGGTCGCCGGGGGATTCACCCCTCCACTTT
-,16,TRBD1,TRBJ1-4,TRBV2,CASRGRRTGPNEKLFF,TGTGCCAGCAGGGGGAGAAGGACAGGCCCTAATGAAAAACTGTTTTTT
-,15,-,TRBJ1-6,TRBV6-5,CASRWSPRQDSPLHF,TGTGCCAGCCGTTGGTCCCCCCGCCAGGATTCACCCCTCCACTTT
once,13,TRBD2,TRBJ2-7,TRBV27,CASSFLAGYEQYF,TGTGCCAGCAGTTTTCTAGCGGGCTACGAGCAGTACTTC
-,14,TRBD2,TRBJ2-1,TRBV5-1,CASASGSFYNEQFF,TGCGCCAGTGCTAGCGGGAGTTTCTACAATGAGCAGTTCTTC
-,16,-,TRBJ1-1,TRBV18,CASSPGRGIMNTEAFF,TGTGCCAGCTCACCAGGCAGGGGCATCATGAACACTGAAGCTTTCTTT
-,13,-,TRBJ1-2,TRBV6-2/TRBV6-3,CASSYSGGTGYTF,TGTGCCAGCAGTTACTCGGGGGGCACTGGCTACACCTTC
once,15,-,TRBJ2-3,TRBV10-3,CAISPDGVSTDTQYF,TGTGCCATCAGTCCTGACGGGGTGAGCACAGATACGCAGTATTTT
-,15,TRBD1,TRBJ2-7,TRBV19,CASSIGTGGSYEQYF,TGTGCCAGTAGTATAGGGACAGGGGGTTCGTACGAGCAGTACTTC
few,15,-,TRBJ1-3,TRBV28,CASSLIGSSGNTIYF,TGTGCCAGCAGTTTGATTGGGAGCTCTGGAAACACCATATATTTT
-,13,-,TRBJ1-2,TRBV4-2,CASSQVGSYGYTF,TGTGCCAGCAGCCAAGTGGGGTCCTATGGCTACACCTTC
-,13,-,TRBJ1-1,TRBV5-5,CASSSNSGTEAFF,TGTGCCAGCAGCTCCAATTCAGGGACTGAAGCTTTCTTT
-,18,-,TRBJ2-7,TRBV5-6,CASSLGGGLAFGNYEQYF,TGTGCCAGCAGCCTTGGTGGAGGCCTGGCTTTCGGTAACTACGAGCAGTACTTC
-,17,-,TRBJ1-4,TRBV3-1/TRBV3-2,CASSPGPPGATNEKLFF,TGTGCCAGCAGCCCGGGACCTCCGGGGGCAACTAATGAAAAACTGTTTTTT
-,14,TRBD1,TRBJ1-2,TRBV18,CASSLERGQDGYTF,TGTGCCAGCTCACTTGAAAGGGGGCAGGATGGCTACACCTTC
-,16,-,TRBJ2-1,TRBV5-1,CASSLFGGGANNEQFF,TGCGCCAGCAGCTTATTTGGGGGAGGAGCTAACAATGAGCAGTTCTTC
-,19,-,TRBJ2-6,TRBV5-1,CASSLTPGLLTSGANVLTF,TGCGCCAGCAGCCTAACCCCGGGACTCCTTACCTCTGGGGCCAACGTCCTGACTTTC
-,19,TRBD2,TRBJ2-1,TRBV7-9,CASSPPRTSGGSSYNEQFF,TGTGCCAGCAGCCCCCCTAGGACTAGCGGGGGGAGCTCCTACAATGAGCAGTTCTTC
-,13,-,TRBJ2-5,TRBV7-9,CASSTSGGETQYF,TGTGCCAGCAGCACCTCCGGGGGTGAGACCCAGTACTTC
-,14,TRBD1,TRBJ2-5,TRBV7-9,CASSLGTGVETQYF,TGTGCCAGCAGCTTGGGGACAGGGGTGGAGACCCAGTACTTC
-,13,-,TRBJ2-7,TRBV5-4,CASGVWENYEQYF,TGTGCCAGCGGGGTGTGGGAGAACTACGAGCAGTACTTC
-,15,TRBD1,TRBJ1-2,TRBV4-1,CASSQDPTGGNGYTF,TGCGCCAGCAGCCAAGATCCGACAGGGGGGAATGGCTACACCTTC
-,14,TRBD1,TRBJ2-7,TRBV9,CASSVEGARAEQYF,TGTGCCAGCAGCGTAGAGGGGGCGCGGGCCGAGCAGTACTTC
-,11,-,TRBJ2-3,TRBV20-1,CSVPRDATQYF,TGCAGTGTCCCAAGGGACGCTACGCAGTATTTT
few,17,TRBD1,TRBJ2-5,TRBV7-2,CASSLARDRAIQETQYF,TGTGCCAGCAGCTTAGCGAGGGACAGGGCCATCCAAGAGACCCAGTACTTC
few,15,-,TRBJ2-5,TRBV3-1/TRBV3-2,CASSPEGSYWETQYF,TGTGCCAGCAGCCCCGAGGGATCATACTGGGAGACCCAGTACTTC
-,14,TRBD2,TRBJ2-1,TRBV7-9,CASSLDGLAYEQFF,TGTGCCAGCAGCTTAGACGGACTAGCGTATGAGCAGTTCTTC